This TCR beta chain was captured in a study of T-cell reconstitution after alpha-beta-depleted transplantation in children. Unique molecular identifiers tagged the TCRbeta library. TCRdb passed the PCR reads through MiXCR, listing each CDR3 protein once. This sample carries around 600,000 distinct CDR3 sequences, 15% to 20% of them seen once, and the ten largest clones take approximately 1%. The TCR comes from a human donor who donated a stem cell graft to a child with acute myeloid leukemia. The sequenced sample was PBMCs from the stem cell graft donor, obtained from the stem cell graft.

The CDR3 nucleotides are TGTGCCAGCAGTTACATAGGGGAGCTGTTTTTT. Its protein is CASSYIGELFF. The gene calls are TRBV6-5 and TRBJ2-2; D is unresolved. CDR3 length equals 11 residues. The V gene lost 2 bases and the J gene lost 8 bases, with 3 bases spanning the gap. Germline values: CDR1 MNHEY, CDR2 SVGAGI.